The rows below give T cell receptor beta chains drawn from one sample of a study of T cell responses to AZD1222 COVID-19 vaccine. TCRdb's table, derived via immunoSEQ multiplex PCR, lists solely in-frame clones and lacks some. The sample records some 86,000 clones, 70% to 90% being singletons. This specimen consisted of peripheral blood, obtained on day 0 of AZD1222 vaccination. These receptors all stem from an adult in good health. CDR3s include the opening cysteine and the closing phenylalanine or tryptophan. The D gene is left open where the match is weak. The size entry is marked missing in some rows and otherwise reads once, few, many or a size class.

TRBJ1-6 NA TRBV5-1 NA TGCGCCAGCAGCTTGGATGGACAGCCTAATTCACCCCTCCACTTT CASSLDGQPNSPLHF
TRBJ2-2 few TRBV5-1 TRBD1 TGCGCCAGCAGATTAACAGGGGGCCAAGGGGAGCTGTTTTTT CASRLTGGQGELFF
TRBJ1-5 NA TRBV6-5 NA TGTGCCAGCAGTTCTAAGACAGACTTCCCCCAGCATTTT CASSSKTDFPQHF
TRBJ2-2 NA TRBV2 NA TGTGCCAGCAAAAAATTTAACGGGGAGCTGTTTTTT CASKKFNGELFF
TRBJ1-4 few TRBV5-4 NA TGTGCCAGCAGCTTGGGGTCGGCAGGGGACGGAGAAAAACTGTTTTTT CASSLGSAGDGEKLFF
TRBJ2-1 NA TRBV5-1 TRBD2 TGCGCCAGCAGCTTGGTATCTCCGGGACTAGCGGTTGGGACAAAATACAATGAGCAGTTCTTC CASSLVSPGLAVGTKYNEQFF
TRBJ2-7 once TRBV10-3 NA TGTGCCATCGACAACAGAAACAGCGGCGAGCAGTACTTC CAIDNRNSGEQYF
TRBJ1-2 NA TRBV5-1 NA TGCGCCAGCAGCTTGGGCTCCAGGGGCTATGGCTACACCTTC CASSLGSRGYGYTF
TRBJ2-7 NA TRBV2 NA TGTGCCAGCAGTGATTACGGGGTGGCCTACGAGCAGTACTTC CASSDYGVAYEQYF
TRBJ1-5 NA TRBV28 NA TGTGCCAGCAGTCATCCGGACGGACGATCTTATAGCAATCAGCCCCAGCATTTT CASSHPDGRSYSNQPQHF
TRBJ1-2 NA TRBV28 NA TGTGCCAGCAGCTATGATGGGGGCCGGAGTGGCTACACCTTC CASSYDGGRSGYTF
TRBJ2-1 NA TRBV28 NA TGTGCCAGCAGTTATCCCCCCGTGCATGAGCAGTTCTTC CASSYPPVHEQFF
TRBJ1-3 many TRBV18 NA TGTGCCAGCTCACCTCTCAGGGGATACTCTGGAAACACCATATATTTT CASSPLRGYSGNTIYF
TRBJ1-1 NA TRBV5-8 NA TGTGCCAGCAGCTTGGATCGCCTCCGAGAGGCTTTCTTT CASSLDRLREAFF
TRBJ2-7 few TRBV19 TRBD1 TGTGCCAGTAGCCGGGGACAGGGTGTCCACGAGCAGTACTTC CASSRGQGVHEQYF
TRBJ1-5 NA TRBV5-8 NA TGTGCCAGCAGCTTGTTAGGACAGAACAATCAGCCCCAGCATTTT CASSLLGQNNQPQHF
TRBJ1-5 NA TRBV7-8 NA TGTGCCAGCAGCCCCCTGGTGGTTCAGCCCCAGCATTTT CASSPLVVQPQHF
TRBJ2-1 NA TRBV7-2 NA TGTGCCAGCAGCTTAGTTGCGGCCTCCTACAATGAGCAGTTCTTC CASSLVAASYNEQFF
TRBJ2-6 NA TRBV5-1 TRBD1 TGCGCCAGCAGCTTGGCCGGGACAGGGGGCTCTGGGGCCAACGTCCTGACTTTC CASSLAGTGGSGANVLTF
TRBJ2-3 NA TRBV5-8 TRBD2 TGTGCCAGCGGGGCGGGAGATCTGGGAACGCAGTATTTT CASGAGDLGTQYF
TRBJ2-2 once TRBV30 NA TGTGCCTGGATCATGCGCGCACAATCGAACACCGGGGAGCTGTTTTTT CAWIMRAQSNTGELFF
TRBJ1-5 NA TRBV18 TRBD1 TGTGCCAGCTCCCCCGGGACAGGGGCGCAAAATCAGCCCCAGCATTTT CASSPGTGAQNQPQHF
TRBJ1-1 NA TRBV3-1/TRBV3-2 NA TGTGCCAGCAGCCAAGGTGGGGGCTTACCTTCTGAAGCTTTCTTT CASSQGGGLPSEAFF
TRBJ1-6 few TRBV28 NA TGTGCCAGCAGACCCACCGGGACGTACGATTCACCCCTCCACTTT CASRPTGTYDSPLHF
TRBJ1-1 NA TRBV19 NA TGTGCCAGTAGTGACCCGGGGCGAAACACTGAAGCTTTCTTT CASSDPGRNTEAFF
TRBJ2-1 NA TRBV5-1 TRBD2 TGCGCCAGCAGCTTGGGGACTAGCGGGGTCCATGAGCAGTTCTTC CASSLGTSGVHEQFF
TRBJ2-3 NA TRBV19 TRBD2 TGTGCCAGTAGCGGGGGGGCGGGAGATACGCAGTATTTT CASSGGAGDTQYF
TRBJ1-2 NA TRBV15 TRBD1 TGTGCCACCAGCATAAGACAGGGCGGGGATGGCTACACCTTC CATSIRQGGDGYTF
TRBJ2-1 NA TRBV29-1 TRBD2 TGCAGCGTTGAATCTGAGGCGGGAGGCAATGAGCAGTTCTTC CSVESEAGGNEQFF
TRBJ1-5 NA TRBV30 NA TGTGCCTGGAGTTCAGGGAATCAGCCCCAGCATTTT CAWSSGNQPQHF
TRBJ2-7 NA TRBV6-5 NA TGTGCCAGCAGTTACTCCTCGACACGCAACGAGCAGTACTTC CASSYSSTRNEQYF
TRBJ2-3 NA TRBV7-2 TRBD2 TGTGCCAGCAGCTTGGATGGACTAGCGGGAAAAGATACGCAGTATTTT CASSLDGLAGKDTQYF
TRBJ1-5 NA TRBV11-2 TRBD1 TGTGCCAGCAGCTCGTTGTCAGGGGGCAGGAGTCAGCCCCAGCATTTT CASSSLSGGRSQPQHF
TRBJ1-6 NA TRBV6-6 NA TGTGCCAGCCTACCGGGCCCGGAGAATTCACCCCTCCACTTT CASLPGPENSPLHF
TRBJ2-5 NA TRBV11-2 NA TGTGCCAGCAGCTTATCTCGGGGAAAACAAGAGACCCAGTACTTC CASSLSRGKQETQYF
TRBJ2-7 NA TRBV7-7 NA TGTGCCAGCAGCTTATGCGAGACAGTGTCCTACGAGCAGTACTTC CASSLCETVSYEQYF
TRBJ2-7 NA TRBV5-1 NA TGCGCCAGCAGCTCATGGGGACTGGAGTCCTACGAGCAGTACTTC CASSSWGLESYEQYF
TRBJ2-3 NA TRBV19 TRBD2 TGTGCCACCTCGGGAGGGTGGACAGATACGCAGTATTTT CATSGGWTDTQYF
TRBJ2-2 few TRBV4-1 NA TGCGCCAGCAGCCAAGACGCGGAAACCGGGGAGCTGTTTTTT CASSQDAETGELFF
TRBJ1-4 NA TRBV5-4 NA TGTGCCAGCAGCTTGAGCTCCGGGGGCGCTTTTGAAAAACTGTTTTTT CASSLSSGGAFEKLFF